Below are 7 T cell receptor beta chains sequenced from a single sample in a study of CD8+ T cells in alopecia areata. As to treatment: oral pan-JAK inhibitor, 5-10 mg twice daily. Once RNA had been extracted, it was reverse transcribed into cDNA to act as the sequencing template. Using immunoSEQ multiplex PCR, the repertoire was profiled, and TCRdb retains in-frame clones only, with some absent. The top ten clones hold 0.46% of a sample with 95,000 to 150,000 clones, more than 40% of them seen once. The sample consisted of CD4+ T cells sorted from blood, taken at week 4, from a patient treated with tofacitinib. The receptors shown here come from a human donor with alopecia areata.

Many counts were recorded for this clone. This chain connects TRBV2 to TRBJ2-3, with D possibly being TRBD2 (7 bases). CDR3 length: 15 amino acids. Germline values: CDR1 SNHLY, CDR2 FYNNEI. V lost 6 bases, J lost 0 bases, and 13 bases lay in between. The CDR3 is CASSLAGASTDTQYF. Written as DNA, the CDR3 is TGTGCCAGCAGCCTCGCGGGGGCAAGCACAGATACGCAGTATTTT. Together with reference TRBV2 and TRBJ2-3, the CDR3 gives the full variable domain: EPEVTQTPSHQVTQMGQEVILRCVPISNHLYFYWYRQILGQKVEFLVSFYNNEISEKSEIFDDQFSVERPDGSNFTLKIRSTKLEDSAMYFCASSLAGASTDTQYFGPGTRLTVL.

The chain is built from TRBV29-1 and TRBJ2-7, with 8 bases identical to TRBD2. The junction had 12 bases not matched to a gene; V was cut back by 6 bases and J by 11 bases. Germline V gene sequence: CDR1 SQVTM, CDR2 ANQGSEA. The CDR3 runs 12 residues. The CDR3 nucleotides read TGCAGCGTAGCGGGGGACCGACAAACCAAGTACTTC. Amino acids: CSVAGDRQTKYF.

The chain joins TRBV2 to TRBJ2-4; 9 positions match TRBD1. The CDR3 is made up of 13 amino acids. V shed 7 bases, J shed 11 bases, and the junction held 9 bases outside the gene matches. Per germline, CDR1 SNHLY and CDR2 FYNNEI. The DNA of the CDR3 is TGTGCCAGCACCCGGGACAGGGATTTGGTTCAGTACTTC. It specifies CASTRDRDLVQYF.

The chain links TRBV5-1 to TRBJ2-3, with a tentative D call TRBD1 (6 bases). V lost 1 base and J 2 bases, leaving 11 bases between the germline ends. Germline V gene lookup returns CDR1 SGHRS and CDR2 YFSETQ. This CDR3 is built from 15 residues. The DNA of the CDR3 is TGCGCCAGCAGCTTGAAGGCAGGGGTCACAGATACGCAGTATTTT. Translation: CASSLKAGVTDTQYF.

The CDR3 DNA reads as TGCGCCAGCAGCCGGACTAGCGGGAGCTCCTACAATGAGCAGTTCTTC. Its translation: CASSRTSGSSYNEQFF. The chain is built from TRBV4-1 and TRBJ2-1; 13 positions match TRBD2. J lost 0 bases, V lost 4 bases, and 0 bases had no gene match. The length of the CDR3 is 16 residues. Germline-derived CDR1 and CDR2 are MGHRA and YSYEKL.

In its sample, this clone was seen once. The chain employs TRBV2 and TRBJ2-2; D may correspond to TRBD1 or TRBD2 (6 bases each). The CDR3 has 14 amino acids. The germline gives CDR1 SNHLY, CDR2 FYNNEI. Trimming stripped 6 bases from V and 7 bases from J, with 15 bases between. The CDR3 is CASRRTGTDGELFF. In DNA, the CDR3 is TGTGCCAGCAGACGTACAGGGACTGACGGGGAGCTGTTTTTT.

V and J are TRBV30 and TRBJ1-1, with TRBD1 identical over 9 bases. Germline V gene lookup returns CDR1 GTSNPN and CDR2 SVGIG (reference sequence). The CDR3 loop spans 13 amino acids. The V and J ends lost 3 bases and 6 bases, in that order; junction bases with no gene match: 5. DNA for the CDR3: TGTGCCTGGAGGGGACAGGGTTTGGCTGAAGCTTTCTTT. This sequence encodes CAWRGQGLAEAFF.